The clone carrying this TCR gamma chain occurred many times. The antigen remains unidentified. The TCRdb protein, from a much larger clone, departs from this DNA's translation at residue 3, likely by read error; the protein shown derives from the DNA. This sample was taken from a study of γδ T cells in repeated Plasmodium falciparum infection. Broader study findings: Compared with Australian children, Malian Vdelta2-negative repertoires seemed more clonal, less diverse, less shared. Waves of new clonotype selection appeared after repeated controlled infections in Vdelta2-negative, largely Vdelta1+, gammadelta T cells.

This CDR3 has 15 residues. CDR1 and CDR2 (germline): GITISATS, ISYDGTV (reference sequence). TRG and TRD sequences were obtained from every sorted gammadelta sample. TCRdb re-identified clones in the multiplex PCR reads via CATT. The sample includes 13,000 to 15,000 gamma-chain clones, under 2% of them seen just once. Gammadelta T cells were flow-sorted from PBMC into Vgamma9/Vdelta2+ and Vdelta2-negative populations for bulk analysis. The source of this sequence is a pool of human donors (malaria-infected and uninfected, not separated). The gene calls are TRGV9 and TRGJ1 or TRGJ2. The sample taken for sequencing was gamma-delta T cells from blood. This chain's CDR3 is CASWEVPRNYYKKLF. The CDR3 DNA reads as TGTGCCTCGTGGGAGGTTCCCCGGAATTATTATAAGAAACTCTTT.